Presented here are 32 T cell receptor beta chains from one specimen sequenced in a study of T cell repertoires in cytomegalovirus infection. MiXCR, run by TCRdb on the reads, gives a single entry per CDR3 protein. The table shows about 270,000 distinct CDR3 sequences, with roughly a fifth occurring only once. No antigen is known for these receptors. The sample here was cultured PBMCs, taken from culture after CMV antigen stimulation. Receptor source: a human donor in good health (CMV status not recorded). Some clones in this sample may be carry-over from other donors' samples.

This clonotype occurred a few times. The V gene is TRBV5-5, the J gene TRBJ2-3, with 11 bases matching TRBD1. V gave up 2 bases and J gave up 7 bases; unmatched junction bases: 18. The CDR3 covers 19 residues. Germline V gene lookup returns CDR1 SGHKS and CDR2 YYEKEE (reference sequence). CDR3 residues: CASSLYLGRRTGGEYTQYF. The CDR3 DNA sequence: TGTGCCAGCAGCTTATATCTGGGAAGGCGGACAGGGGGCGAGTATACGCAGTATTTT.

This clonotype was recorded a few times. The V call is TRBV7-8, the J call TRBJ2-7, with 14 bases lining up with TRBD2. The ends lost 5 bases at V and 6 bases at J; junction bases unmatched: 3. Germline V gives CDR1 SGHVS, CDR2 FQNEAQ. The CDR3 sequence is 14 residues long. As DNA, the CDR3 is TGTGCCAGCAGCCCCGGGACTAGCGGGAGCGAGCAGTACTTC. It is translated as CASSPGTSGSEQYF. Filled out from reference TRBV7-8 and TRBJ2-7, the complete variable domain reads GAGVSQSPRYKVAKRGQDVALRCDPISGHVSLFWYQQALGQGPEFLTYFQNEAQLDKSGLPSDRFFAERPEGSVSTLKIQRTQQEDSAVYLCASSPGTSGSEQYFGPGTRLTVT.

This clonotype was observed a handful of times. This chain links TRBV28 with TRBJ1-2, with 7 bases identical to TRBD1. Germline CDR1 and CDR2: MDHEN and SYDVKM. CDR3 size: 15 residues. The V segment lost 4 bases and the J segment 3 bases; nucleotides outside the gene matches: 8. CDR3: CASSSGGAPDYGYTF. For the CDR3, the DNA is TGTGCCAGCAGTTCAGGGGGGGCCCCAGACTATGGCTACACCTTC.

This clonotype showed up many times. This chain links TRBV27 with TRBJ2-5; 7 bases fit TRBD1. Germline trimming cut 5 bases from V and 5 bases from J; bases unmatched to any gene: 11. The germline V gene has CDR1 MNHEY and CDR2 SMNVEV (reference sequence). This CDR3 comprises 15 residues. CDR3 coding DNA: TGTGCCAGCAGTCACATCCCGACAGGGCGGGAGACCCAGTACTTC. Residues: CASSHIPTGRETQYF.

This clonotype came up many times. The V call is TRBV7-2, the J call TRBJ2-5; a possible D gene is TRBD2 (6 bases). This CDR3 is 14 amino acids long. V dropped 7 bases and J dropped 5 bases, with 17 bases sitting between them. Germline assignment: CDR1 SGHTA and CDR2 FQGNSA. This CDR3 reads CASTPGTQAETQYF. The CDR3 DNA is TGTGCCAGCACCCCCGGGACTCAAGCGGAGACCCAGTACTTC.

This clonotype was observed at least ten times. This chain links TRBV7-2 with TRBJ2-6; D is unclear. The CDR3 has 15 amino acids. V was clipped by 5 bases and J by 1 base, with 9 bases between them. CDR1 and CDR2 (germline): SGHTA, FQGNSA. In DNA form, the CDR3 reads TGTGCCAGCAGCCCAATGGTGTCTGGGGCCAACGTCCTGACTTTC. It codes for CASSPMVSGANVLTF.

This clonotype was observed a few times. The chain employs TRBV7-9 and TRBJ2-5; D might be TRBD1 or TRBD2, each matching 5 bases. This CDR3 comprises 15 residues. CDR1 is SEHNR and CDR2 is FQNEAQ in the germline V gene (reference sequence). V was cut by 5 bases and J by 2 bases, with 15 bases left in between. The CDR3 DNA follows: TGTGCCAGCAGCCCGATGGGGACGGTACAAGAGACCCAGTACTTC. It codes for CASSPMGTVQETQYF.

This clonotype was detected ten times or more. CDR3 DNA sequence: TGTGCCATCAGGGTCGGGACTAGCGGAGCCTACGAGCAGTACTTC. This sequence encodes CAIRVGTSGAYEQYF. The chain couples TRBV10-3 to TRBJ2-7; 11 bases are shared with TRBD2. Germline CDR1 reads ENHRY; CDR2 reads SYGVKD. V shed 6 bases, J shed 2 bases, and the junction held 6 bases outside the gene matches. This CDR3 spans 15 amino acids.

J is TRBJ2-1 and V is TRBV5-6; D perhaps matches TRBD1 (5 bases). The ends were cut back, 0 bases at V and 8 bases at J, with 15 bases in the middle. From germline, CDR1 is SGHDT and CDR2 YYEEEE. This CDR3 is built from 15 residues. In DNA form, the CDR3 reads TGTGCCAGCAGCTTGGCCGTCAGGGCTCGGGATGAGCAGTTCTTC. Amino acids: CASSLAVRARDEQFF.

This clonotype has only a few counts. The gene calls are TRBV12-3 or TRBV12-4 and TRBJ1-1, with D possibly TRBD1 on 5 matching bases. Trimming cost V 7 bases and J 7 bases, with 13 bases left between them. The CDR3 is made up of 12 amino acids. The CDR3 DNA is TGTGCCAGCATCGGGGGTCATGATGAAGCTTTCTTT. This sequence encodes CASIGGHDEAFF.

In this sample, this clonotype turned up a few times. The CDR3 here is CASKTTQANIQYF. DNA of the CDR3: TGTGCCAGCAAAACCACTCAGGCGAACATTCAGTACTTC. The rearrangement links TRBV6-2 or TRBV6-3 to TRBJ2-4, with D unclear. Germline CDR1 is MNHEY and CDR2 is SVGEGT. The length of the CDR3 is 13 residues. V gave up 7 bases and J gave up 7 bases, with 14 bases separating them.

This clonotype came up many times. The rearrangement links TRBV12-3 or TRBV12-4 to TRBJ1-1, with D possibly being TRBD1 (6 bases). CDR3 length: 14 residues. V lost 6 bases and J 1 base, leaving 12 bases between the germline ends. The CDR3, as DNA: TGTGCCAGCAGGAACAGGGCATCGAACACTGAAGCTTTCTTT. Protein sequence: CASRNRASNTEAFF.

This chain uses TRBV29-1 with TRBJ2-3; TRBD2 agrees at 11 bases. This CDR3 spans 17 amino acids. Germline V gene sequence: CDR1 SQVTM, CDR2 ANQGSEA. V shed 3 bases, J shed 4 bases, and the junction held 12 bases outside the gene matches. The CDR3 sequence: CSVEFVAGGLLADTQYF. The CDR3, as DNA: TGCAGCGTTGAGTTTGTAGCGGGAGGGCTCTTAGCAGATACGCAGTATTTT.

This clonotype was counted at least ten times. This chain uses TRBV19 with TRBJ2-1; TRBD2 agrees at 14 bases. J gave up 4 bases and V 5 bases, and 4 bases lay outside the gene matches. The CDR3 consists of 16 residues. Germline V CDR1 and CDR2: LNHDA, SQIVND (reference sequence). The CDR3 DNA is TGTGCCAGTAGTGGGGGACTAGCGGGAGCTTACAATGAGCAGTTCTTC. This translates into CASSGGLAGAYNEQFF.

The chain has TRBV27 and TRBJ1-5, with D tentatively TRBD1 (5 bases). The V and J ends lost 1 base and 3 bases respectively, with 13 bases between them. CDR3 length equals 16 residues. The germline CDR1 and CDR2 sequences are MNHEY and SMNVEV (reference sequence). In DNA form, the CDR3 reads TGTGCCAGCAGTTTATTATCGGGGCAGTACAATCAGCCCCAGCATTTT. The encoded protein is CASSLLSGQYNQPQHF.

This sequence joins TRBV12-3 or TRBV12-4 and TRBJ2-2; D may be TRBD2 (6 bases). The V end lost 5 bases, the J end lost 6 bases, and 13 bases lay between the germline ends. This CDR3 is built from 14 residues. CDR3 residues: CASSPGLSAGELFF. CDR3 nucleotides: TGTGCCAGCAGTCCGGGACTCTCGGCCGGGGAGCTGTTTTTT.

The gene calls are TRBV2 and TRBJ2-1; unclear D gene. Germline V gene lookup returns CDR1 SNHLY and CDR2 FYNNEI. The CDR3 contains 11 residues. Trimming removed 4 bases from V and 7 bases from J, with 5 bases in between. This CDR3 reads CASSVLNEQFF. CDR3 sequence (DNA): TGTGCCAGCAGTGTGTTAAATGAGCAGTTCTTC.

There are many counts of this clonotype. The J gene is TRBJ2-4, the V gene TRBV7-2; TRBD2 matches 9 bases. Germline V CDR1 and CDR2: SGHTA, FQGNSA. The CDR3 consists of 18 residues. V trimming: 5 bases; J trimming: 9 bases; junction bases outside the gene matches: 20. The CDR3 DNA sequence: TGTGCCAGCAGCCGAGTTTTCAGGGGAGCGGGAGGATTAGGCATTCAGTACTTC. Protein: CASSRVFRGAGGLGIQYF. Full variable domain (remainder filled in from reference TRBV7-2 and TRBJ2-4): GAGVSQSPSNKVTEKGKDVELRCDPISGHTALYWYRQSLGQGLEFLIYFQGNSAPDKSGLPSDRFSAERTGGSVSTLTIQRTQQEDSAVYLCASSRVFRGAGGLGIQYFGAGTRLSVL.

This clonotype was picked up many times. The chain has TRBV7-9 and TRBJ2-1; maybe TRBD2 (5 bases). This CDR3 has 13 residues. Germline CDR1 SEHNR, CDR2 FQNEAQ (reference sequence). V lost 5 bases, J lost 5 bases, and 10 bases lay in between. CDR3 protein: CASSQLVDNEQFF. The CDR3 DNA reads as TGTGCCAGCAGCCAACTAGTAGACAATGAGCAGTTCTTC.

This rearrangement joins TRBV6-2 or TRBV6-3 to TRBJ2-1; D remains unclear. The germline V and J ends were trimmed by 2 bases and 3 bases, with 11 bases remaining between them. The germline V gene has CDR1 MNHEY and CDR2 SVGEGT. There are 15 residues in the CDR3. The CDR3 nucleotides are TGTGCCAGCAGTTACACTCTTCTCGACTACAATGAGCAGTTCTTC. It encodes CASSYTLLDYNEQFF.

Regarding this clonotype: The junction differs from germline at one of its ends, possibly a read error. This chain connects TRBV7-7 to TRBJ2-3; a possible D gene is TRBD1 (6 bases). From germline, CDR1 is SSHAT and CDR2 FNYEAQ (reference sequence). The CDR3 has 15 residues. CDR3 nucleotide sequence: TGTGCTAGCAGTCCAACCCCAGGGGGCACAGATACGCAGTATTTT. It translates to CASSPTPGGTDTQYF. The variable domain in full, completed from reference TRBV7-7 and TRBJ2-3, reads GAGVSQSPRYKVTKRGQDVTLRCDPISSHATLYWYQQALGQGPEFLTYFNYEAQPDKSGLPSDRFSAERPEGSISTLTIQRTEQRDSAMYRCASSPTPGGTDTQYFGPGTRLTVL.

This clonotype was recorded many times. The CDR3 sequence: CASSLNGEQYF. As DNA, the CDR3 is TGTGCCAGCAGCTTAAACGGCGAGCAGTACTTC. This chain connects TRBV11-3 to TRBJ2-7, with D hard to call. The CDR3 consists of 11 residues. Deletions cut 2 bases from V and 6 bases from J, with 5 bases between. Looked up from germline, CDR1 is SGHNT and CDR2 is YENEEA.

The DNA for the CDR3 is TGTGCCAGCAGCCCTGGGTCAGGGGGAAGGACTGAAGCTTTCTTT. This sequence encodes CASSPGSGGRTEAFF. The gene calls are TRBV7-9 and TRBJ1-1; 7 bases match TRBD1. The CDR3 spans 15 residues. From germline, CDR1 is SEHNR and CDR2 FQNEAQ (reference sequence). The junction had 11 bases not matched to a gene; V was cut back by 5 bases and J by 5 bases.

This chain links TRBV4-3 with TRBJ2-2; D not resolved. This CDR3 region has 16 residues. V was pared by 4 bases and J by 1 base, with 13 bases between. Germline V gene data show CDR1 as LGHNA and CDR2 as YSLEER. The CDR3 is CASSPATVQNTGELFF. The DNA of the CDR3 is TGCGCCAGCAGCCCGGCAACAGTGCAGAACACCGGGGAGCTGTTTTTT.

The chain uses TRBV20-1 and TRBJ1-1; a weak D match, TRBD1 (6 bases). Per germline, CDR1 DFQATT and CDR2 SNEGSKA (reference sequence). This CDR3 has 14 residues. V lost 0 bases and J 1 base, leaving 9 bases between the germline ends. The CDR3 region has the DNA TGCAGTGCTAGAGAATGGACAGCGAACACTGAAGCTTTCTTT. Translated: CSAREWTANTEAFF.

V gene TRBV6-2 or TRBV6-3 combines with J gene TRBJ2-1; 7 nucleotides align to TRBD2. This CDR3 has 16 amino acids. The germline V gene has CDR1 MNHEY and CDR2 SVGEGT. V lost 6 bases, J lost 4 bases, and 12 bases stayed unmatched. In DNA form, the CDR3 reads TGTGCCAGCAGAGCTTCTAGCGGCCTAATGTACAATGAGCAGTTCTTC. It is translated as CASRASSGLMYNEQFF.

The J gene is TRBJ2-1, the V gene TRBV27, with D maybe TRBD1 (5 bases). V gave up 0 bases and J gave up 8 bases, with 8 bases separating them. The V gene's germline CDR1 is MNHEY and CDR2 SMNVEV (reference sequence). This CDR3 is built from 13 residues. CDR3 DNA sequence: TGTGCCAGCAGTTTATCCAGGGTTTATGAGCAGTTCTTC. This translates into CASSLSRVYEQFF.

This clonotype was seen at least ten times. This chain links TRBV7-2 with TRBJ1-1, with D unclear. Deletions cut 4 bases from V and 2 bases from J, with 8 bases between. Germline loops: CDR1 SGHTA, CDR2 FQGNSA. This CDR3 has 13 residues. CDR3 DNA: TGTGCCAGCAGCTCGGAGTTAAACACTGAAGCTTTCTTT. Translating it yields CASSSELNTEAFF.

This clonotype appeared a few times. The chain joins TRBV7-6 to TRBJ1-1; TRBD1 matches at 7 bases. Looked up from germline, CDR1 is SGHVS and CDR2 is FNYEAQ. Losses at the gene ends were 4 bases for V and 6 bases for J; bases not matched to a gene: 11. The CDR3 sequence is 15 residues long. The CDR3 nucleotides are TGTGCCAGCAGCTCCCTGGACAGGACTACCGCTGAAGCTTTCTTT. The encoded protein is CASSSLDRTTAEAFF.

There are a few counts of this clonotype. The chain has TRBV7-9 and TRBJ1-4; weak D call: TRBD1 (6 bases). V lost 5 bases and J lost 7, with 20 bases in between. The CDR3 runs to 16 residues. Germline lookup yields CDR1 SEHNR and CDR2 FQNEAQ (reference sequence). CDR3 nucleotide sequence: TGTGCCAGCAGCCCCCAGCGGGGGGCGTTGACTGAAAAACTGTTTTTT. Encoded protein: CASSPQRGALTEKLFF.

This clonotype was detected a few times. The chain carries TRBV7-2 and TRBJ2-2; weak D call: TRBD2 (6 bases). Trimming took off 5 bases at V and 6 bases at J, with 13 bases between the two ends. CDR1 is SGHTA and CDR2 is FQGNSA in the germline V gene. This CDR3 has 14 residues. DNA of the CDR3: TGTGCCAGCAGCAGAGCAGGGAGGCCCGGGGAGCTGTTTTTT. As protein: CASSRAGRPGELFF.

The chain joins TRBV19 to TRBJ2-1, with D possibly TRBD2 on 6 matching bases. Germline V lookup: CDR1 LNHDA, CDR2 SQIVND (reference sequence). The V gene lost 0 bases and the J gene lost 1 base, with 13 bases spanning the gap. The CDR3 is 17 amino acids. The CDR3 reads CASSIDGGWGSYNEQFF. The CDR3 region has the DNA TGTGCCAGTAGTATAGATGGGGGGTGGGGATCCTACAATGAGCAGTTCTTC. Variable domain in full (rest from reference TRBV19 and TRBJ2-1): DGGITQSPKYLFRKEGQNVTLSCEQNLNHDAMYWYRQDPGQGLRLIYYSQIVNDFQKGDIAEGYSVSREKKESFPLTVTSAQKNPTAFYLCASSIDGGWGSYNEQFFGPGTRLTVL.